This T cell receptor beta chain was obtained from a study of cytomegalovirus exposure and HLA in healthy donors. Overall study findings and caveats: Three CMV-associated chains were confirmed in vitro to be specific for CMV antigens.

Only in-frame clones appear in the TCRdb table, and some are missing; sequencing was by immunoSEQ multiplex PCR. The sample shows some 150,000 clones, about 90% of them seen only once. The donors belonged to the roughly 120-subject validation cohort, separate from the roughly 700-subject first cohort. Germline V gene data show CDR1 as MNHEY and CDR2 as SVGAGI. CDR3 length: 12 residues. Trimming removed 4 bases from V and 8 bases from J; junction bases left unmatched: 4. Concerning this clone: What it binds is unknown.

The V call is TRBV6-5, the J call TRBJ1-2; 7 bases align to TRBD1. This sequence was found in a woman between 18 and 30 years old in good health and CMV-seropositive. Material for sequencing was PBMCs. The CDR3 DNA reads as TGTGCCAGCAGTTTGAGGGGGCAGGGCTACACCTTC. Amino acids: CASSLRGQGYTF.